These 20 T cell receptor beta chains share one sample of origin, sequenced in a study of cytomegalovirus exposure and HLA in healthy donors (dated 2017 in TCRdb). Libraries came from the immunoSEQ multiplex PCR assay. For the multiplex PCR, a mixture combining 60 forward primers for TCR Vbeta segments and 13 reverse primers for TCR Jbeta segments was used. This immuneACCESS table, as held by TCRdb, lists in-frame sequences with V and J called but not all clones. Of the missing ones, under half trace to an unresolved V gene in checked studies; the others have no known cause. For this sample there are some 90,000 clones; about two thirds appear just once. The ten largest clones add up to more than 7% of the sample. Input material: PBMCs. All receptors come from a man between 60 and 75 years old in good health and CMV-seronegative.

V is TRBV27 and J is TRBJ1-4; D might be TRBD1 (5 bases). The V end lost 2 bases, the J end lost 0 bases, and 13 bases lay between the germline ends. CDR1 and CDR2 from the germline V gene are MNHEY and SMNVEV (reference sequence). This CDR3 has 17 amino acids. The CDR3 DNA reads as TGTGCCAGCAGTTTAATTGGGGCTGGTGCAACTAATGAAAAACTGTTTTTT. This codes for CASSLIGAGATNEKLFF.

The chain combines TRBV5-8 with TRBJ2-7, with 10 bases aligning to TRBD1. The CDR3 is 13 amino acids. J gave up 3 bases and V 7 bases, and 4 bases lay outside the gene matches. Germline assignment: CDR1 SGHTS and CDR2 YDEGEE. The chain's CDR3 is CASGQGVIYEQYF. CDR3 bases: TGTGCCAGCGGACAGGGGGTGATCTACGAGCAGTACTTC.

This clone has only a few counts. The V and J genes are TRBV7-2 and TRBJ2-7, with 13 bases aligning to TRBD2. Losses at the gene ends were 5 bases for V and 6 bases for J; bases not matched to a gene: 7. There are 15 residues in the CDR3. The germline V gene has CDR1 SGHTA and CDR2 FQGNSA. CDR3 DNA sequence: TGTGCCAGCAGCGTACCCCGACTAGCGGGAGGCGAGCAGTACTTC. Translated: CASSVPRLAGGEQYF.

The table lists this clone with a few counts. J is TRBJ2-1 and V is TRBV28; 11 bases agree with TRBD2. CDR3 length equals 15 residues. Trimming removed 5 bases from V and 10 bases from J; junction bases left unmatched: 10. CDR1 is MDHEN and CDR2 is SYDVKM in the germline V gene. DNA for the CDR3: TGTGCCAGCAGTGCACTACTAGCGGGAGTTGGAGAGCAGTTCTTC. The encoded protein is CASSALLAGVGEQFF.

The rearrangement uses TRBV5-4 and TRBJ2-1; TRBD2 agrees at 13 bases. V dropped 3 bases and J dropped 6; count of bases not matched to a gene: 9. Germline CDR1 is SGHNT and CDR2 is YYREEE (reference sequence). CDR3 size: 17 residues. The CDR3, as DNA: TGTGCCAGCAGCTCCTTTAGCACTAGCGGGGGGGCCAATGAGCAGTTCTTC. It yields the protein CASSSFSTSGGANEQFF.

The chain joins TRBV5-4 to TRBJ1-1; D gene unclear. With 1 base removed from V and 2 bases from J, the gap between germline ends came to 9 bases. The CDR3 is 14 residues long. CDR1 SGHNT and CDR2 YYREEE come from the germline V gene (reference sequence). The CDR3 reads CASSLSGRNTEAFF. The DNA for the CDR3 is TGTGCCAGCAGCTTGAGTGGGCGAAACACTGAAGCTTTCTTT.

This chain links TRBV19 with TRBJ1-2, with 7 bases that match TRBD1. The ends lost 5 bases at V and 6 bases at J; junction bases unmatched: 9. Germline V gene lookup returns CDR1 LNHDA and CDR2 SQIVND (reference sequence). CDR3 length equals 14 residues. The CDR3 DNA sequence: TGTGCCAGTAGTCCGTCCGGGACAGTTGATGGCTACACCTTC. Its protein product is CASSPSGTVDGYTF.

The chain recombines TRBV5-4 with TRBJ1-4; 8 bases fit TRBD1. The CDR3 is made up of 15 amino acids. From germline, CDR1 is SGHNT and CDR2 YYREEE (reference sequence). The trim removed 4 bases at V and 0 bases at J, leaving 2 bases unmatched. The CDR3 coding sequence is TGTGCCAGCAGCGGGACAGGTGCAACTAATGAAAAACTGTTTTTT. Protein sequence: CASSGTGATNEKLFF.

The chain is built from TRBV7-2 and TRBJ2-2, with 9 bases lining up with TRBD1. CDR1 is SGHTA, CDR2 FQGNSA, per germline. Unmatched junction bases numbered 6, after V lost 1 base and J lost 3 bases. CDR3 length: 17 amino acids. DNA for the CDR3: TGTGCCAGCAGCTTAGGACGGACAGGGGCCTACACCGGGGAGCTGTTTTTT. This sequence encodes CASSLGRTGAYTGELFF. Full variable domain (missing parts from reference TRBV7-2 and TRBJ2-2): GAGVSQSPSNKVTEKGKDVELRCDPISGHTALYWYRQSLGQGLEFLIYFQGNSAPDKSGLPSDRFSAERTGGSVSTLTIQRTQQEDSAVYLCASSLGRTGAYTGELFFGEGSRLTVL.

V gene TRBV29-1 combines with J gene TRBJ2-5; 11 nucleotides match TRBD2. Germline assignment: CDR1 SQVTM and CDR2 ANQGSEA. This CDR3 region has 14 residues. V shed 6 bases, J shed 7 bases, and the junction held 10 bases outside the gene matches. The CDR3 is CSVGTSGDLGTQYF. The CDR3 bases are TGCAGCGTCGGGACTAGCGGCGATTTGGGGACCCAGTACTTC.

The V and J genes are TRBV2 and TRBJ2-5; D is uncertain. The CDR3 has 12 amino acids. Germline V gene lookup returns CDR1 SNHLY and CDR2 FYNNEI. Trimming took off 3 bases at V and 3 bases at J, with 5 bases between the two ends. CDR3 DNA: TGTGCCAGCAGTGACCTCGAAGAGACCCAGTACTTC. It encodes CASSDLEETQYF. The variable domain in full, completed from reference TRBV2 and TRBJ2-5, reads EPEVTQTPSHQVTQMGQEVILRCVPISNHLYFYWYRQILGQKVEFLVSFYNNEISEKSEIFDDQFSVERPDGSNFTLKIRSTKLEDSAMYFCASSDLEETQYFGPGTRLLVL.

The chain combines TRBV18 with TRBJ2-7, with 8 positions matching TRBD1. Germline V gives CDR1 KGHSH, CDR2 LQKENI. V lost 2 bases to trimming and J lost 0 bases; unmatched junction nucleotides: 3. The CDR3 extends over 15 amino acids. The CDR3: CASSPDRGGSYEQYF. The CDR3 nucleotides read TGTGCCAGCTCACCAGACAGGGGTGGCTCCTACGAGCAGTACTTC.

The rearrangement links TRBV2 to TRBJ2-1; tentative D call: TRBD2 (7 bases). The CDR3 spans 17 residues. Trimming left V 6 bases short and J 3 bases short, with 21 bases between. Germline values: CDR1 SNHLY, CDR2 FYNNEI. The CDR3 DNA follows: TGTGCCAGCAGCCACTCCCTCGGGGGGCGAAGCTACAATGAGCAGTTCTTC. Translated, it gives CASSHSLGGRSYNEQFF.

The rearrangement joins TRBV6-5 to TRBJ2-2; 11 bases fit TRBD1. Germline loops: CDR1 MNHEY, CDR2 SVGAGI. This CDR3 has 15 amino acids. In nucleotides, the CDR3 is TGTGGCGGGACAGGGGGGGCCCCGTGCACCGGGGAGCTGTTTTTT. It is translated as CGGTGGAPCTGELFF.

To note about this clone: One junction end does not reproduce the germline sequence, and a read error may be involved. V usage is TRBV5-1 and J usage is TRBJ2-3; TRBD2 aligns across 15 bases. CDR1 and CDR2 (germline): SGHRS, YFSETQ. The CDR3 has 16 residues. The CDR3 DNA sequence: TGCGCCGGCAGCGAAGGACTAGCGGGGGGGACAGATACGCAGTATTTT. This codes for CAGSEGLAGGTDTQYF.

The chain has TRBV5-6 and TRBJ2-3, with 10 bases identical to TRBD2. Trimming removed 4 bases from V and 0 bases from J; junction bases left unmatched: 14. Germline V CDR1 and CDR2: SGHDT, YYEEEE. CDR3 length: 19 amino acids. Here the CDR3 reads CASSGRASGSFLSTDTQYF. The CDR3 nucleotides are TGTGCCAGCAGCGGTCGCGCTAGCGGGAGTTTTCTTAGCACAGATACGCAGTATTTT. The variable domain in full, completed from reference TRBV5-6 and TRBJ2-3, reads DAGVTQSPTHLIKTRGQQVTLRCSPKSGHDTVSWYQQALGQGPQFIFQYYEEEERQRGNFPDRFSGHQFPNYSSELNVNALLLGDSALYLCASSGRASGSFLSTDTQYFGPGTRLTVL.

This clone appeared once. The chain joins TRBV2 to TRBJ2-3; 15 nucleotides match TRBD2. V shed 6 bases and J 3 bases; nucleotides not matched to a gene: 1. The CDR3 runs to 15 residues. Germline CDR1 reads SNHLY; CDR2 reads FYNNEI. In nucleotides, the CDR3 is TGTGCCAGCAGGGGACTAGCGGGAGGTACAGATACGCAGTATTTT. It specifies CASRGLAGGTDTQYF.

The genes are TRBV5-1 and TRBJ2-5; D might be TRBD1 (6 bases). The CDR3 loop spans 12 amino acids. The V gene lost 2 bases and the J gene lost 8 bases, with 10 bases spanning the gap. Germline V gene data show CDR1 as SGHRS and CDR2 as YFSETQ. Here the CDR3 DNA reads TGCGCCAGCAGCTTACAGGGAGAAACCCAGTACTTC. Translating gives CASSLQGETQYF.

This clone was picked up a small number of times. V is TRBV7-8 and J is TRBJ1-1; D ambiguous. Germline V CDR1 and CDR2: SGHVS, FQNEAQ. With 3 bases removed from V and 1 base from J, the gap between germline ends came to 6 bases. CDR3 length: 13 amino acids. CDR3 nucleotides: TGTGCCAGCAGCTTTTCAGAGAACACTGAAGCTTTCTTT. Protein sequence: CASSFSENTEAFF.

The V gene is TRBV4-1, the J gene TRBJ1-4; D gene unclear. CDR1 MGHRA and CDR2 YSYEKL come from the germline V gene. Trimming took 4 bases from V and 8 from J, leaving 17 bases between them. CDR3 length equals 15 residues. CDR3 amino acids: CASSLIIQGGEKLFF. Written as DNA, the CDR3 is TGCGCCAGCAGCCTGATTATCCAAGGAGGGGAAAAACTGTTTTTT.